The T cell receptor (beta chain) under discussion was sequenced for a study of brain T cells in children with intractable seizures. The sequenced cases were selected for having the highest brain T cell transcript signatures. TCRdb's table, derived via immunoSEQ multiplex PCR, lists solely in-frame clones and lacks some. There are thousands of clones in the sample; roughly 94% occur only once, and almost 2% lies in the top ten. The source is a boy under two years old with focal cortical dysplasia and intractable seizures. The specimen was resected brain tissue, collected at surgery.

This CDR3 is CSASLTPGKQFF. The CDR3 DNA reads TGCAGTGCTAGTCTAACCCCCGGAAAGCAGTTCTTC. The V gene is TRBV20-1, the J gene TRBJ2-1; no clear D gene. The V gene lost 3 bases and the J gene lost 11 bases, with 14 bases spanning the gap. The CDR3 has 12 amino acids. Germline V CDR1 and CDR2: DFQATT, SNEGSKA (reference sequence).